This passage covers 16 T cell receptor beta chains from one sample sequenced in a study of blood T cell repertoires in COVID-19. Assay used: immunoSEQ multiplex PCR; TCRdb lists only in-frame clones, some missing. This sample has approximately 300,000 clones; around 85% occur once, and the top ten carry approximately 1.9%. The sample was PBMCs or T cells enriched from blood (not recorded which). The receptors were sampled from a woman aged 30 to 39 who had been exposed to COVID-19.

This clone was seen only a few times. The J gene is TRBJ2-1, the V gene TRBV4-3; 7 nucleotides line up with TRBD1. The CDR3 length is 16 residues. J was trimmed by 5 bases and V by 2 bases; bases with no gene match: 9. Looked up from germline, CDR1 is LGHNA and CDR2 is YSLEER. The CDR3 DNA sequence: TGCGCCAGCAGCCAAACTTATCGACAGGGTAACAATGAGCAGTTCTTC. It specifies CASSQTYRQGNNEQFF.

This clone has just a few counts. This chain uses TRBV9 with TRBJ1-6, with D hard to call. The CDR3 length is 15 residues. Germline loops: CDR1 SGDLS, CDR2 YYNGEE. Trimming took 0 bases from V and 8 from J, leaving 12 bases between them. The CDR3 reads CASSVEPGLDSPLHF. The DNA of the CDR3 is TGTGCCAGCAGCGTAGAACCGGGGTTAGATTCACCCCTCCACTTT.

This sequence joins TRBV28 and TRBJ1-3, with a tentative D call TRBD1 (5 bases). Per the germline V gene, CDR1 is MDHEN and CDR2 is SYDVKM. The CDR3 extends over 13 amino acids. The V end lost 7 bases, the J end lost 2 bases, and 9 bases lay between the germline ends. The CDR3 loop is CASNAGAGNTIYF. The CDR3 DNA follows: TGTGCCAGCAATGCGGGGGCTGGAAACACCATATATTTT. Full variable domain (missing parts from reference TRBV28 and TRBJ1-3): DVKVTQSSRYLVKRTGEKVFLECVQDMDHENMFWYRQDPGLGLRLIYFSYDVKMKEKGDIPEGYSVSREKKERFSLILESASTNQTSMYLCASNAGAGNTIYFGEGSWLTVV.

This clone was recorded only once. V and J are TRBV12-3 or TRBV12-4 and TRBJ2-7, with no clear D. The CDR3 is 12 residues long. V lost 5 bases, J lost 2 bases, and 7 bases lay in between. CDR3 sequence: CASSRATYEQYF. CDR3 DNA: TGTGCCAGCAGTCGCGCGACCTACGAGCAGTACTTC.

The genes are TRBV18 and TRBJ2-1; D gene unclear. CDR1 and CDR2 (germline): KGHSH, LQKENI. The CDR3 covers 14 residues. V dropped 3 bases and J dropped 6 bases, with 12 bases sitting between them. The CDR3 DNA reads TGTGCCAGCTCACCGCCATTCCTAACCAATGAGCAGTTCTTC. Translated: CASSPPFLTNEQFF.

The V and J genes are TRBV7-3 and TRBJ1-3; a possible D gene is TRBD1 (6 bases). CDR3 length equals 16 residues. The V and J ends lost 5 bases and 0 bases respectively, with 14 bases between them. CDR1 and CDR2 (germline): SGHTA, FQGTGA. Here the CDR3 reads CASSRPDRISGNTIYF. The CDR3 DNA reads as TGTGCCAGCAGCCGCCCCGACAGGATCTCTGGAAACACCATATATTTT.

A few counts support this clone. The V gene is TRBV6-1, the J gene TRBJ1-2, with 10 bases fitting TRBD1. This CDR3 contains 18 residues. Germline V CDR1 and CDR2: MNHNS, SASEGT. Trimming removed 0 bases from V and 4 bases from J; junction bases left unmatched: 11. The CDR3, as DNA: TGTGCCAGCAGTGAAGCGCGGTGGGGACAGGGGATCCTCTATGGCTACACCTTC. Translated, it gives CASSEARWGQGILYGYTF.

This chain joins TRBV24-1 and TRBJ1-4, with D perhaps matching TRBD1 (6 bases). The CDR3 has 14 amino acids. Germline-derived CDR1 and CDR2 are KGHDR and SFDVKD. The V end lost 4 bases, the J end lost 7 bases, and 12 bases lay between the germline ends. As DNA, the CDR3 is TGTGCCACCAGTGACAGACAGGTTGGTGAAAAACTGTTTTTT. Protein sequence: CATSDRQVGEKLFF.

The rearrangement uses TRBV29-1 and TRBJ2-5, with TRBD1 matching 10 bases. Trimming cost V 7 bases and J 4 bases; bases outside gene matches: 6. Looked up from germline, CDR1 is SQVTM and CDR2 is ANQGSEA. This CDR3 comprises 13 residues. CDR3 bases: TGCAGCGGCCGACAGGGGGCGGGAGAGACCCAGTACTTC. The encoded protein is CSGRQGAGETQYF.

The chain is built from TRBV6-5 and TRBJ2-7, with D possibly being TRBD1 (6 bases). From germline, CDR1 is MNHEY and CDR2 SVGAGI. The CDR3 sequence is 14 residues long. Trimming took 8 bases from V and 5 from J, leaving 19 bases between them. The CDR3 DNA reads TGTGCCAGCTCAGGGGATTTTGGGTCCCACGAGCAGTACTTC. This translates into CASSGDFGSHEQYF.

This chain links TRBV28 with TRBJ1-2, with 7 nucleotides matching TRBD1. The CDR3 is 14 residues long. The germline gives CDR1 MDHEN, CDR2 SYDVKM. V trimming: 2 bases; J trimming: 4 bases; junction bases outside the gene matches: 4. In DNA, the CDR3 is TGTGCCAGCAGTTTACACGACAGGGTCTATGGCTACACCTTC. Translation gives CASSLHDRVYGYTF.

The rearrangement joins TRBV7-9 to TRBJ1-2; 9 bases line up with TRBD1. Germline-derived CDR1 and CDR2 are SEHNR and FQNEAQ (reference sequence). The ends lost 1 base at V and 4 bases at J; junction bases unmatched: 1. This CDR3 has 14 amino acids. The DNA for the CDR3 is TGTGCCAGCAGCTTAGAGGGACAGGGCTATGGCTACACCTTC. The encoded protein is CASSLEGQGYGYTF.

This chain joins TRBV19 and TRBJ1-2; D uncertain. This CDR3 contains 14 residues. Per germline, CDR1 LNHDA and CDR2 SQIVND (reference sequence). The ends were cut back, 4 bases at V and 0 bases at J, with 9 bases in the middle. The CDR3 loop is CASSTSGANYGYTF. DNA of the CDR3: TGTGCCAGTAGTACCTCGGGAGCTAACTATGGCTACACCTTC.

This sequence joins TRBV7-9 and TRBJ1-2; 8 bases are a match to TRBD1. Trimming removed 4 bases from V and 8 bases from J; junction bases left unmatched: 12. Germline-derived CDR1 and CDR2 are SEHNR and FQNEAQ (reference sequence). There are 15 residues in the CDR3. CDR3 region: CASSSLDRAVTGYTF. The CDR3 DNA reads as TGTGCCAGCAGCTCTTTGGACAGGGCAGTTACAGGCTACACCTTC.

V usage is TRBV4-3 and J usage is TRBJ2-7; perhaps TRBD1 as D (6 bases). Germline CDR1 LGHNA, CDR2 YSLEER. The V and J ends lost 0 bases and 3 bases respectively, with 15 bases between them. The CDR3 spans 16 residues. This CDR3 reads CASSQDPQGSFYEQYF. CDR3 bases: TGCGCCAGCAGCCAAGATCCACAGGGCTCCTTCTACGAGCAGTACTTC.

The V gene is TRBV10-3, the J gene TRBJ2-7; 7 nucleotides line up with TRBD1. This CDR3 is built from 14 residues. J gave up 2 bases and V 3 bases, and 4 bases lay outside the gene matches. CDR1 and CDR2 (germline): ENHRY, SYGVKD. The CDR3: CAISEVGTAYEQYF. In DNA form, the CDR3 reads TGTGCCATCAGTGAAGTCGGGACAGCCTACGAGCAGTACTTC.